The present T cell receptor (beta chain) was sequenced within a study of blood T cell repertoires in COVID-19. V lost 2 bases to trimming and J lost 0 bases, with 10 bases between them. This CDR3 region has 15 residues. Germline lookup yields CDR1 KGHSH and CDR2 LQKENI. Assay used: immunoSEQ multiplex PCR; TCRdb lists only in-frame clones, some missing. The sample shows 200,000 or so clones, around 90% of them seen only once. Enrollees, roughly 18 to 95 years old, lived in around 23 US areas. The V gene is TRBV18, the J gene TRBJ1-1, with D unclear. The sequence came from a young man who had recovered from COVID-19. Sequenced: PBMCs or T cells enriched from blood (not recorded which). As DNA, the CDR3 is TGTGCCAGCTCACCAGGCGTGGAGATGAACACTGAAGCTTTCTTT. It codes for CASSPGVEMNTEAFF.